The 9 T cell receptor beta chains in this list originate from one sample, sequenced in a study of early T cells in non-severe SARS-CoV-2 infection. TCRdb recomputed calls from the 5' RACE reads with MiXCR, one row per CDR3 protein. The sample carries about 64,000 distinct CDR3 sequences, 20% to 25% recorded once. This material consisted of whole blood, taken at baseline. Receptors were obtained from an adult who was a healthcare worker with PCR-confirmed SARS-CoV-2 infection or an uninfected control (not recorded which).

The chain couples TRBV12-3 or TRBV12-4 to TRBJ2-3; D remains ambiguous. V dropped 6 bases and J dropped 2 bases, with 18 bases sitting between them. The CDR3 totals 16 residues. The CDR3 here is CASRSHSGSYTDTQYF. The CDR3 coding sequence is TGTGCCAGCAGATCACATTCGGGTTCCTACACAGATACGCAGTATTTT.

There are a few counts of this clonotype. The chain is built from TRBV21-1 and TRBJ2-7; the table's D call of TRBD1 was not tested on the DNA. TRBV21-1 constitutes a pseudogene. This CDR3 is built from 17 residues. The CDR3: CASSKVRCPTGLYEQYF. CDR3 coding DNA: TGTGCCAGCAGCAAAGTACGCTGCCCGACGGGATTATACGAGCAGTACTTC.

Here the CDR3 reads CASTRAETQYF. The DNA of the CDR3 is TGTGCCAGCACGAGGGCAGAGACCCAGTACTTC. This chain uses TRBV2 with TRBJ2-5; perhaps TRBD2 as D (5 bases). Trimming removed 7 bases at V and 4 bases at J, with 7 bases between. Per the germline V gene, CDR1 is SNHLY and CDR2 is FYNNEI. The CDR3 consists of 11 residues.

In its sample, this clonotype was seen a few times. The chain employs TRBV6-6 and TRBJ1-1; possible D gene TRBD1, 5 bases. V lost 11 bases and J lost 1, with 17 bases in between. Germline V gene sequence: CDR1 MNHNY, CDR2 SVGAGI (reference sequence). The CDR3 sequence is 14 residues long. CDR3 DNA: TGTGCCTCCTTCACCGGGGCGAGGAACACTGAAGCTTTCTTT. Residues: CASFTGARNTEAFF.

This clonotype has just one count. The J gene is TRBJ2-5, the V gene TRBV29-1; D not resolved. The CDR3 is made up of 12 amino acids. V lost 6 bases and J 4 bases, leaving 12 bases between the germline ends. Germline assignment: CDR1 SQVTM and CDR2 ANQGSEA. The chain's CDR3 is CSVVPSVETQYF. The CDR3 DNA reads as TGCAGCGTCGTGCCGTCGGTAGAGACCCAGTACTTC.

This clonotype occurred a few times. The chain carries TRBV28 and TRBJ1-5; D is ambiguous. Germline assignment: CDR1 MDHEN and CDR2 SYDVKM. This CDR3 is built from 14 residues. V lost 6 bases to trimming and J lost 2 bases, with 11 bases between them. In nucleotides, the CDR3 is TGTGCCAGCAGCCGAGATCTGGGCAATCAGCCCCAGCATTTT. It is translated as CASSRDLGNQPQHF.

CDR3 bases: TGTGCCAGCAGTCTCGGGCCCCGGGACGAGCAGTACTTC. Translation: CASSLGPRDEQYF. The chain uses TRBV6-1 and TRBJ2-7, with D unclear. CDR1 is MNHNS, CDR2 SASEGT, per germline. The CDR3 runs 13 residues. V lost 5 bases and J lost 5, with 13 bases in between.

The chain links TRBV6-6 to TRBJ1-1; TRBD1 is a possible D gene (5 bases). Germline V CDR1 and CDR2: MNHNY, SVGAGI (reference sequence). The CDR3 loop spans 12 amino acids. With 8 bases removed from V and 0 bases from J, the gap between germline ends came to 7 bases. The CDR3 protein is CASGTVNTEAFF. The CDR3 DNA reads TGTGCCAGCGGGACGGTGAACACTGAAGCTTTCTTT.

The rearrangement joins TRBV3-1 to TRBJ1-6; D gene uncertain. Trimming pared 8 bases from V and 7 bases from J, leaving 18 bases between. Germline V gene sequence: CDR1 LGHDT, CDR2 YNNKEL (reference sequence). This CDR3 contains 15 residues. CDR3 in DNA: TGTGCCAGCCAGGATTCTCCCAAGCGGAATTCACCCCTCCACTTT. This gives the protein CASQDSPKRNSPLHF.